The clone carrying this T cell receptor beta chain was observed a few times. The antigen remains undetermined. The data were obtained in a study of T-cell memory formation after mild COVID-19. Broader study findings: The pre-infection memory compartment contained some responding clones, suggesting cross-reactive memory joined. Clones shrinking from day 15 to 85 showed even CD4/CD8 mixes; later expanders tilted CD4+. Nothing confirmed that second-wave clones peaking on day 37 were specific for SARS-CoV-2.

Constant-segment-primed 5'RACE gave TCR alpha and TCR beta cDNA libraries with sample barcodes and UMIs. One entry per CDR3 protein, called by TCRdb with MiXCR from the 5' RACE reads. This table has about 350,000 distinct CDR3 sequences, less than 25% appearing once. The CDR3 contains 17 residues. V dropped 5 bases and J dropped 1; count of bases not matched to a gene: 10. CDR1 is SGHRS and CDR2 is YFSETQ in the germline V gene. The sequence came from a man between 18 and 29 years old who had mild COVID-19 (a few samples of this study predate the infection). Cell type and time point are not known. Specimen: PBMCs or a T cell subset sorted from them (not recorded which). The chain links TRBV5-1 to TRBJ2-3; 10 bases are a match to TRBD2. The CDR3 spells CASSMGALAGGTDTQYF. CDR3 bases: TGCGCCAGCAGTATGGGCGCTCTAGCGGGGGGCACAGATACGCAGTATTTT.